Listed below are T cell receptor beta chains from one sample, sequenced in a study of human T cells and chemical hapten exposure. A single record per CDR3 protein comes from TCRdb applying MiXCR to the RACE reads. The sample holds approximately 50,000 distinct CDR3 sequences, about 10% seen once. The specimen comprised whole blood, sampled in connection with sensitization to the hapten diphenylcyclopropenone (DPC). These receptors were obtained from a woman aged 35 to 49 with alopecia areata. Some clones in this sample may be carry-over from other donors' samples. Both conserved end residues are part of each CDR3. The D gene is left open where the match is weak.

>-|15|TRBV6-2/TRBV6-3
CASSPGTLTTGELFF
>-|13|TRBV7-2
CASSLRHPGELFF
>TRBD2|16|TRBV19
CASSTLAGEAKNIQYF
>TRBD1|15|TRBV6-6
CASSPRTGNGQPQHF
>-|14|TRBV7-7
CASSPGDSSYEQYF
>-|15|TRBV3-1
CASTGRGLNTGELFF
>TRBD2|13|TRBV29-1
CSVGASGADTQYF
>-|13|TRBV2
CASTGRLNTEAFF
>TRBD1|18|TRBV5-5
CASSPRTGQVATNEKLFF
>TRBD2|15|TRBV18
CASSPSGGGYNEQFF
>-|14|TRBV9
CASSVVSSTDTQYF
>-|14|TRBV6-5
CASSRGGRADTQYF
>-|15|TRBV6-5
CASRPGRRSSYEQYF
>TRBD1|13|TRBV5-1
CASSMGQHYGYTF
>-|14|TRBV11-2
CASSSRLLGTEAFF
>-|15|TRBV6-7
CASSHGARRRYGYTF
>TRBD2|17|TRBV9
CASSPGFSGGLTDTQYF